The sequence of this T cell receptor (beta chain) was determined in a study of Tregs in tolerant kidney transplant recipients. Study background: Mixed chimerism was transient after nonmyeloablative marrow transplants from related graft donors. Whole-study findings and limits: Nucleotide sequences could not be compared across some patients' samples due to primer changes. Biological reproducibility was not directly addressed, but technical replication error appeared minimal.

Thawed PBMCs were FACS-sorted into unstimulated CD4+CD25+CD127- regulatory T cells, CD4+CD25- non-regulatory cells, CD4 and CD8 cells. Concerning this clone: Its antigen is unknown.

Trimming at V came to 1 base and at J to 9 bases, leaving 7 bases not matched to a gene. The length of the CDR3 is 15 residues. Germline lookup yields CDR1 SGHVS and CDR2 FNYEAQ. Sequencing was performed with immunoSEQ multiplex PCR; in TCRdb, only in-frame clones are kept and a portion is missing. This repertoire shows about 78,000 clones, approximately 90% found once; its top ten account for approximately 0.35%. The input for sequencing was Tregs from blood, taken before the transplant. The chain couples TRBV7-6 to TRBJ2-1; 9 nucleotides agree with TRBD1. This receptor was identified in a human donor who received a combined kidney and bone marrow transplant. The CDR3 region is CASSLVGQGRGEQFF. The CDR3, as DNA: TGTGCCAGCAGCTTAGTCGGACAGGGGCGGGGTGAGCAGTTCTTC.